In this sample, the clone carrying this T cell receptor (beta chain) turned up many times. TCRdb analysed the 5' RACE reads with MiXCR anew, one entry per CDR3 protein. Of a few hundred thousand distinct CDR3 sequences listed, 20% to 30% are singletons. These data come from a study of CD8 T cells in ankylosing spondylitis. Sequencing was done on a sample of blood, either unsorted or a sorted T cell fraction (not recorded which). The clonotype was recovered from a male donor with ankylosing spondylitis or in good health (not recorded which).

In nucleotides, the CDR3 is TGCGCCAGCAGCTTTAGACAGGGCCACGAGCAGTACTTC. It specifies CASSFRQGHEQYF. The rearrangement links TRBV5-1 to TRBJ2-7; TRBD1 matches at 7 bases. Trimming removed 2 bases from V and 5 bases from J; junction bases left unmatched: 4. Per the germline V gene, CDR1 is SGHRS and CDR2 is YFSETQ. This CDR3 comprises 13 residues.